This TCR beta chain originates from a study of blood T cell repertoires in COVID-19. Study as a whole: Sources were T cells, B-cell-depleted T cells, or PBMCs; the material itself was cDNA or gDNA.

Clones were sequenced by immunoSEQ multiplex PCR, and TCRdb holds only the in-frame ones, with some missing. The sample lists about 230,000 clones, 84% occurring once. The germline V and J ends were trimmed by 5 bases and 4 bases, with 12 bases remaining between them. From germline, CDR1 is SEHNR and CDR2 FQNEAQ (reference sequence). The CDR3 is 13 amino acids. The sequence came from a woman in her thirties or forties who had recovered from COVID-19. What was sequenced was peripheral blood. The rearrangement links TRBV7-9 to TRBJ2-7; D ambiguous. CDR3 coding DNA: TGTGCCAGCAGCCACACGTCTAGTTACGAGCAGTACTTC. Translation gives CASSHTSSYEQYF.